This T cell receptor beta chain was recovered during a study of ipilimumab plus nivolumab after autologous stem cell transplantation. This clone has more than one count but fewer than ten. What it binds is not known. Libraries were prepared by immunoSEQ multiplex PCR; TCRdb keeps only in-frame clonotypes and omits some of them. The data contain about 13,000 clones, about 80% of them seen just once; the ten biggest clones take up over 15%. Study outcomes and limitations: Per the authors, repertoire, Treg and microbiota data justify further study.

Germline assignment: CDR1 SGHTA and CDR2 FQGNSA. Trimming cost V 1 base and J 12 bases, with 13 bases left between them. The CDR3 length is 13 residues. The chain joins TRBV7-2 to TRBJ1-5; no definite D call. The receptor was derived from a male donor with diffuse large B-cell lymphoma. The specimen comprised PBMCs, sampled in a trial of ipilimumab plus nivolumab as post-transplant consolidation. In DNA form, the CDR3 reads TGTGCCAGCAGCTTAGAGGGAGAGGTGGACCAGCATTTT. Encoded protein: CASSLEGEVDQHF.